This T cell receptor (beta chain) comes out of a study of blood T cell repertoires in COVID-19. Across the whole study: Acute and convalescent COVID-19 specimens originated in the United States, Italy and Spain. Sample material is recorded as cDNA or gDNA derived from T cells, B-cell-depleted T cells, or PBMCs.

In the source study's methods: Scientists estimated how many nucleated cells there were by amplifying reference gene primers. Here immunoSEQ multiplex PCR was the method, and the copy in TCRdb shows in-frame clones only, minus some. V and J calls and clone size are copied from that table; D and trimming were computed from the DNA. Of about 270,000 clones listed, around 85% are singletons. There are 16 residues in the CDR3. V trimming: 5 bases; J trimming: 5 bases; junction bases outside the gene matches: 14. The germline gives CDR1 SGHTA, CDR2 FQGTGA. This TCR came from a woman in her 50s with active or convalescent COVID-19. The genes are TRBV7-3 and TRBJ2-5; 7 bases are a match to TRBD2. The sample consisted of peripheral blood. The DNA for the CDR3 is TGTGCCAGCAGCAAAGAGGGTGCGGGAGCATGGGAGACCCAGTACTTC. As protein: CASSKEGAGAWETQYF.